This paragraph reports one T cell receptor beta chain. In the original analysis: Nucleated cell number was recorded as an estimate derived from reference gene primer amplification. The data were produced by immunoSEQ multiplex PCR, yet TCRdb's version contains in-frame clones alone and is incomplete. The DNA gave D and trimming, while V, J and clone size come from that table. The repertoire holds over 150,000 clones, with roughly 80% as singletons. This record belongs to a study of blood T cell repertoires in COVID-19. Study as a whole: Italy, Spain and the United States were the sources of the convalescent and acute COVID-19 samples. Sample material is recorded as cDNA or gDNA derived from T cells, B-cell-depleted T cells, or PBMCs.

Germline loops: CDR1 KGHSH, CDR2 LQKENI. After removal of 2 bases from V and 5 bases from J, the junction contained 9 bases not matched to a gene. This CDR3 has 16 amino acids. The V gene is TRBV18, the J gene TRBJ2-3, with TRBD2 matching 8 bases. This TCR derives from a man between 60 and 70 years old with acute or convalescent COVID-19. Sequenced sample: peripheral blood. In nucleotides, the CDR3 is TGTGCCAGCTCACCAGAGCGGGGGCCCTGGGGAGATACGCAGTATTTT. Translated: CASSPERGPWGDTQYF.